The T cell receptor beta chain under discussion was sequenced for a study of CD8 T cells in ankylosing spondylitis. Study-level findings and limits: Within ankylosing spondylitis blood, a TCR beta motif made up of eight highly homologous variants appeared to be characteristic. According to the report, clones linked to the disease were significantly enriched in matched synovial fluid samples taken from ankylosing spondylitis patients. Clones that were linked to disease were CD8+ and were relatively rare in peripheral blood.

Making use of molecular barcodes, quantitative 5'-RACE generated TCR beta libraries. TCRdb recomputed calls from the 5' RACE reads with MiXCR, one row per CDR3 protein. The profile shows 700,000 to 1,000,000 distinct CDR3 sequences, 10% to 15% of them singletons. In the case of this clonotype: What it binds is not known.

The CDR3 loop spans 12 amino acids. The germline CDR1 and CDR2 sequences are MNHNS and SASEGT. The V gene lost 7 bases and the J gene lost 7 bases, with 11 bases spanning the gap. The rearrangement links TRBV6-1 to TRBJ1-5, with D hard to call. The receptor was derived from a male donor with ankylosing spondylitis. The sequencing sample was made of blood, either unsorted or a sorted T cell fraction (not recorded which). The CDR3: CASKVREQPQHF. DNA for the CDR3: TGTGCCAGCAAGGTTAGGGAACAGCCCCAGCATTTT.